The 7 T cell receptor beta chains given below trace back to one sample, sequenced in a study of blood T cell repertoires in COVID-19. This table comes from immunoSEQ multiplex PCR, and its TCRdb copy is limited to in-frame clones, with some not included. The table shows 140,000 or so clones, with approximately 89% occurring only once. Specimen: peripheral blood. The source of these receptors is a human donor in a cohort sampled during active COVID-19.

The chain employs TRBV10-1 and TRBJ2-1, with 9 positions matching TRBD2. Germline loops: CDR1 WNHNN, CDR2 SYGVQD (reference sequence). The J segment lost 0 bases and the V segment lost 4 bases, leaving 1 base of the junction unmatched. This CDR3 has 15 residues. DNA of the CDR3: TGCGCCAGCAGTGTTAGCGGGAGCTCCTACAATGAGCAGTTCTTC. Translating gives CASSVSGSSYNEQFF.

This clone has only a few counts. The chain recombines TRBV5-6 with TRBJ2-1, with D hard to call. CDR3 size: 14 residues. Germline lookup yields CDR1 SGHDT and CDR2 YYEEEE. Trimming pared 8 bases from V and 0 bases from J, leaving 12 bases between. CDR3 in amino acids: CASLAASSYNEQFF. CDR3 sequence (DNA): TGTGCCAGTCTGGCGGCCAGCTCCTACAATGAGCAGTTCTTC.

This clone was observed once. The CDR3 loop is CSSEKGQETQYF. The CDR3 DNA reads as TGCAGCTCAGAAAAGGGGCAGGAGACCCAGTACTTC. The chain employs TRBV29-1 and TRBJ2-5; perhaps TRBD1 as D (5 bases). CDR3 length equals 12 residues. Germline CDR1 and CDR2: SQVTM and ANQGSEA. Trimming pared 8 bases from V and 5 bases from J, leaving 15 bases between.

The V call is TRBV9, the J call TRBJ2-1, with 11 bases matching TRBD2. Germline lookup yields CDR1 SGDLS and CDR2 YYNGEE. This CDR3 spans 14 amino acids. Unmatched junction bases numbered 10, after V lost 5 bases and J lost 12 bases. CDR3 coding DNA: TGTGCCAGCAGTATCGGGACTAGCGGCACGCGGCAGTTCTTC. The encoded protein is CASSIGTSGTRQFF.

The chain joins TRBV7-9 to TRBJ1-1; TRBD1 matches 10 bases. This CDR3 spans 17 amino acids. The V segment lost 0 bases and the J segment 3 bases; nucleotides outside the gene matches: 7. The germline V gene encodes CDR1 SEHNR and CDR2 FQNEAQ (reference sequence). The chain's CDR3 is CASSLAIGQGGDTEAFF. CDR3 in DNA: TGTGCCAGCAGCTTAGCGATAGGACAGGGGGGAGACACTGAAGCTTTCTTT. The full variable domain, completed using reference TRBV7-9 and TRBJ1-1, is DTGVSQNPRHKITKRGQNVTFRCDPISEHNRLYWYRQTLGQGPEFLTYFQNEAQLEKSRLLSDRFSAERPKGSFSTLEIQRTEQGDSAMYLCASSLAIGQGGDTEAFFGQGTRLTVV.

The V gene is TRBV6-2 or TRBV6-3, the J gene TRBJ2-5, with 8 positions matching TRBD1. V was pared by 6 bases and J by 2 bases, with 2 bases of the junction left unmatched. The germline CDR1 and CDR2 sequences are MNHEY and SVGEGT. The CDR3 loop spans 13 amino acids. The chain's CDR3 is CASSRDRQETQYF. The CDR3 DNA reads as TGTGCCAGCAGCCGGGACAGGCAAGAGACCCAGTACTTC.

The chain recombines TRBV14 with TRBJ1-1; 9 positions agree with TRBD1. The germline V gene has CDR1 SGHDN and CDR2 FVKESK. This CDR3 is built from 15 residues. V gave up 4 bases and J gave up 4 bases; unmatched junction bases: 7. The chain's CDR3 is CASSPSRQGGTEAFF. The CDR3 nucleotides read TGTGCCAGCAGCCCTTCTCGACAGGGGGGCACTGAAGCTTTCTTT. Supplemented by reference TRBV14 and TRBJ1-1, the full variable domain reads EAGVTQFPSHSVIEKGQTVTLRCDPISGHDNLYWYRRVMGKEIKFLLHFVKESKQDESGMPNNRFLAERTGGTYSTLKVQPAELEDSGVYFCASSPSRQGGTEAFFGQGTRLTVV.